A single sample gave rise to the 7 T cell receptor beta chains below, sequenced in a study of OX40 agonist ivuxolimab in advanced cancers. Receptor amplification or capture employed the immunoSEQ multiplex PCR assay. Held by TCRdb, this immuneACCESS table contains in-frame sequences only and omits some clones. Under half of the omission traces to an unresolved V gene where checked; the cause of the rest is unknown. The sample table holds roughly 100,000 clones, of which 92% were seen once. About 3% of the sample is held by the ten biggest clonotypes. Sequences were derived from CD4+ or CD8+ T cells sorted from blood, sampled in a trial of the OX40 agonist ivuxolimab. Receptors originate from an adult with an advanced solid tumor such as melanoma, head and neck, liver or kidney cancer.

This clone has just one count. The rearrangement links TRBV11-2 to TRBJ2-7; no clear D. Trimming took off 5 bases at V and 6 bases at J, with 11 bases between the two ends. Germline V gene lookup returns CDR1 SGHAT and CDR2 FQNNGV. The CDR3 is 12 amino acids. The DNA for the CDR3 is TGTGCCAGCAGCGACCTATCGGGCGAGCAGTACTTC. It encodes CASSDLSGEQYF.

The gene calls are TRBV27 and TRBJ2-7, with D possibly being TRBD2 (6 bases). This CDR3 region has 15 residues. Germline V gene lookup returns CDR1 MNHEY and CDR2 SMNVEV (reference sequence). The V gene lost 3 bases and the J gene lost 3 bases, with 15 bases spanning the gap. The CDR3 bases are TGTGCCAGCAGTTTTCAACCCACTAGCAGCTACGAGCAGTACTTC. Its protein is CASSFQPTSSYEQYF.

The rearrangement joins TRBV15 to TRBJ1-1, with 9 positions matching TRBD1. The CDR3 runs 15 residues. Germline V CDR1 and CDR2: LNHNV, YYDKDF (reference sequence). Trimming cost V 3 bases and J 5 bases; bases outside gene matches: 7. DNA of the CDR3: TGTGCCACCAGCAGGGCCCGACAGGGGGTGACTGAAGCTTTCTTT. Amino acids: CATSRARQGVTEAFF.

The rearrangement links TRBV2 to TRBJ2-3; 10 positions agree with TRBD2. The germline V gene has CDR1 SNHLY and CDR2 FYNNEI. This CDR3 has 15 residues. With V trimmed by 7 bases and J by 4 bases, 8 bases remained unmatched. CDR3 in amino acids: CASISTSGAPDTQYF. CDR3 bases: TGTGCCAGCATATCAACTAGCGGGGCCCCAGATACGCAGTATTTT.

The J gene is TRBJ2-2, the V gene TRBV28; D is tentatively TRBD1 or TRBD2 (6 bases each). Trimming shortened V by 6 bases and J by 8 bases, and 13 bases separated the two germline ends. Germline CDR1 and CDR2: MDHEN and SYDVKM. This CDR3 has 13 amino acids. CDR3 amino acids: CASSEQGLGELFF. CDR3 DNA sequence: TGTGCCAGCAGCGAACAGGGACTGGGGGAGCTGTTTTTT.

CDR3 nucleotide sequence: TGTGCCAGCAGCCTATTTCCCAGGGGGCGTGAGACCCAGTACTTC. This codes for CASSLFPRGRETQYF. The V gene is TRBV7-9, the J gene TRBJ2-5, with 8 bases matching TRBD1. The CDR3 is made up of 15 amino acids. V dropped 5 bases and J dropped 5; count of bases not matched to a gene: 10. In germline, CDR1 is SEHNR, CDR2 FQNEAQ (reference sequence).

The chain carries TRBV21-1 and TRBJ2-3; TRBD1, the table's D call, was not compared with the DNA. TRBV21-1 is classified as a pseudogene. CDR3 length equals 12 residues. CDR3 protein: CARGRALDTQYF. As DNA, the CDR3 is TGTGCCAGGGGCAGGGCGTTGGATACGCAGTATTTT.